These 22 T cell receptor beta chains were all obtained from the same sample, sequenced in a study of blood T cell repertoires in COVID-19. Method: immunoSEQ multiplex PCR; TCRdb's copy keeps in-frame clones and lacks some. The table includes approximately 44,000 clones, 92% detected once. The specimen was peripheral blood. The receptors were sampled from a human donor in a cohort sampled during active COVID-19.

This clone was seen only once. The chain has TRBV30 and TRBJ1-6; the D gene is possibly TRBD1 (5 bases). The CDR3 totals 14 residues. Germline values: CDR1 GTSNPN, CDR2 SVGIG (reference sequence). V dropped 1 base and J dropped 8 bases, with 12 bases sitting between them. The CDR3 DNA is TGTGCCTGGAGTGGTTTGCAGGGCGATTCACCCCTCCACTTT. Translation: CAWSGLQGDSPLHF.

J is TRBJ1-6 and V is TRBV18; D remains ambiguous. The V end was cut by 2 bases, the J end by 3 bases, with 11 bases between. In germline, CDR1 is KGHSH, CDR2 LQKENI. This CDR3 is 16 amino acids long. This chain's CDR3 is CASSPDTPVYNSPLHF. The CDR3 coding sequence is TGTGCCAGCTCACCAGACACTCCAGTCTATAATTCACCCCTCCACTTT.

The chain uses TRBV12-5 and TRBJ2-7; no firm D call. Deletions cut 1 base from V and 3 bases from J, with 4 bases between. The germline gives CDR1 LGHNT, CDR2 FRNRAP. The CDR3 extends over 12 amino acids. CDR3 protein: CASGLDYYEQYF. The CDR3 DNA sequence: TGTGCTAGTGGTTTGGACTACTACGAGCAGTACTTC.

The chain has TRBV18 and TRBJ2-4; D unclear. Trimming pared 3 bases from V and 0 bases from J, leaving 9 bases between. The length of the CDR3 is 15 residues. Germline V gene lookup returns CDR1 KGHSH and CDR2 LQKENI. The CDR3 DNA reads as TGTGCCAGCTCACCCAAAGCTTTAGCCAAAAACATTCAGTACTTC. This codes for CASSPKALAKNIQYF.

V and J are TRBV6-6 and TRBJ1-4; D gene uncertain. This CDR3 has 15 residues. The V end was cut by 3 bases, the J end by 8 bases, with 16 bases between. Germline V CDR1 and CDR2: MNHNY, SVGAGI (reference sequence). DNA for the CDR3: TGTGCCAGCAGTTATGGTGTGGGAGTTAGGGAAAAACTGTTTTTT. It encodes CASSYGVGVREKLFF.

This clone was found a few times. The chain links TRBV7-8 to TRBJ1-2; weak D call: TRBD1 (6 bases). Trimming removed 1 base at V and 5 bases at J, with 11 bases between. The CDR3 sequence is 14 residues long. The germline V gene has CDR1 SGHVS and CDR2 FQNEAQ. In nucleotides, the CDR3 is TGTGCCAGCAGCTTAGAGACAGGCCCTTATGGCTACACCTTC. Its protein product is CASSLETGPYGYTF.

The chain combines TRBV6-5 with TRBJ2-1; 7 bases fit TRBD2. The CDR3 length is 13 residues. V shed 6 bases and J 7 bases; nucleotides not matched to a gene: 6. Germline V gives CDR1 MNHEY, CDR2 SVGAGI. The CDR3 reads CASRPLGGNEQFF. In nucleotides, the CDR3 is TGTGCCAGCAGACCCCTGGGGGGGAATGAGCAGTTCTTC.

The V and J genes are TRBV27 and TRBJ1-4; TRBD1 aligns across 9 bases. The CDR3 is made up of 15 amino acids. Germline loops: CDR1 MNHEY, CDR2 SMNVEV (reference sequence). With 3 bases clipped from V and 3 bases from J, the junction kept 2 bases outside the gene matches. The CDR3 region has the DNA TGTGCCAGCAGTTTGGGACAGGGCCCTAATGAAAAACTGTTTTTT. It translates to CASSLGQGPNEKLFF. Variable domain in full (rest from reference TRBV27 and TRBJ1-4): EAQVTQNPRYLITVTGKKLTVTCSQNMNHEYMSWYRQDPGLGLRQIYYSMNVEVTDKGDVPEGYKVSRKEKRNFPLILESPSPNQTSLYFCASSLGQGPNEKLFFGSGTQLSVL.

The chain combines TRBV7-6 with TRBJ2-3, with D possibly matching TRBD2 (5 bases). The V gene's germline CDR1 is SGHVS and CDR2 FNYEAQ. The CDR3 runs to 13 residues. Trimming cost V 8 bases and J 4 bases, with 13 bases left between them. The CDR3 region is CASGLVRADTQYF. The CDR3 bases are TGTGCCAGCGGACTTGTTCGGGCAGATACGCAGTATTTT.

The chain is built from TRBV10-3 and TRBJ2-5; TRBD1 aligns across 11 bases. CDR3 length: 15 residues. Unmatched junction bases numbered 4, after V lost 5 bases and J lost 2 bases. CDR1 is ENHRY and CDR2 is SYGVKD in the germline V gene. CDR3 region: CAISPGQGVQETQYF. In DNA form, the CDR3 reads TGTGCCATCAGTCCGGGACAGGGGGTTCAAGAGACCCAGTACTTC.

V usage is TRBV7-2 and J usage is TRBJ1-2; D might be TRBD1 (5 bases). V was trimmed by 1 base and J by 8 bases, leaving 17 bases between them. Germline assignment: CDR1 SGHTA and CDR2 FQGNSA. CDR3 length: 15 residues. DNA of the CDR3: TGTGCCAGCAGCTTAGGGACATTGGCGGCAGGCGGCTACACCTTC. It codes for CASSLGTLAAGGYTF.

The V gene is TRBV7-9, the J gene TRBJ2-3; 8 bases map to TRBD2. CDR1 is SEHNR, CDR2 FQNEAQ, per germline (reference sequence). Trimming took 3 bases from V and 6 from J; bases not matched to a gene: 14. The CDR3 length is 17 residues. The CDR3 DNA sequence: TGTGCCAGCAGCTTCTACGGGACTAGTGAGAGTACCGATACGCAGTATTTT. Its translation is CASSFYGTSESTDTQYF.

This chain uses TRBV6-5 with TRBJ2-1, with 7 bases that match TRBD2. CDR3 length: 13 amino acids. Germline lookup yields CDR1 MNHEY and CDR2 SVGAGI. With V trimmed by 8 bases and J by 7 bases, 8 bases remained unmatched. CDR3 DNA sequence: TGTGCCAGCGGACTAGTTTCGATGAATGAGCAGTTCTTC. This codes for CASGLVSMNEQFF.

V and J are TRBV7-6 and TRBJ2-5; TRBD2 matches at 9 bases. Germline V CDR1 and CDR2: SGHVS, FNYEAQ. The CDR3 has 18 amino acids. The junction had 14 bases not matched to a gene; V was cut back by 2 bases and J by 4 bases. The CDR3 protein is CASSLRGLAGGPGETQYF. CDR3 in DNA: TGTGCCAGCAGCTTACGGGGGCTTGCGGGAGGGCCGGGAGAGACCCAGTACTTC.

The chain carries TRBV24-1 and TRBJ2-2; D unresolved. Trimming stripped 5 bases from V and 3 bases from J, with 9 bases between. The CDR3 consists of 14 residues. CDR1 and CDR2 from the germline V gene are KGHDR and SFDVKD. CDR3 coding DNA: TGTGCCACCAGTGCGCCACGGTACACCGGGGAGCTGTTTTTT. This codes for CATSAPRYTGELFF.

The CDR3 sequence is CASSLDPTTGYSNTEAFF. As DNA, the CDR3 is TGTGCCAGTAGTCTCGACCCGACGACAGGTTACTCGAACACTGAAGCTTTCTTT. The genes are TRBV19 and TRBJ1-1; D possibly corresponds to TRBD1 (6 bases). Germline CDR1 and CDR2: LNHDA and SQIVND (reference sequence). The CDR3 is made up of 18 amino acids. V was cut by 5 bases and J by 1 base, with 23 bases left in between.

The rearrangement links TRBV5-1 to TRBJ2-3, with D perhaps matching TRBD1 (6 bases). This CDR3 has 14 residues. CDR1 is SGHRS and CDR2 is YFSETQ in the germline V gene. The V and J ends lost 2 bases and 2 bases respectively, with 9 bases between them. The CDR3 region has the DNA TGCGCCAGCAGCTTCAGGGGCACCACAGATACGCAGTATTTT. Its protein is CASSFRGTTDTQYF.

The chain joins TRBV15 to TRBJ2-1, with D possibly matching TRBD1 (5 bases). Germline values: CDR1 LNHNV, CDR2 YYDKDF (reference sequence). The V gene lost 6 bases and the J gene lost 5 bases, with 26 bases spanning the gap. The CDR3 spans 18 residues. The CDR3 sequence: CATRDSPLGPLMNNEQFF. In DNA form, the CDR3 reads TGTGCCACCAGGGATAGCCCGCTGGGGCCCCTGATGAACAATGAGCAGTTCTTC.

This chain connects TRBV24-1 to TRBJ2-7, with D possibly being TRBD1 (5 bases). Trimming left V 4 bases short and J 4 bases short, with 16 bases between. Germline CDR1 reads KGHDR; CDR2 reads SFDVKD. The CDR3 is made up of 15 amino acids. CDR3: CATSDSGHRHYEQYF. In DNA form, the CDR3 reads TGTGCCACCAGTGACTCAGGACACCGTCATTACGAGCAGTACTTC.

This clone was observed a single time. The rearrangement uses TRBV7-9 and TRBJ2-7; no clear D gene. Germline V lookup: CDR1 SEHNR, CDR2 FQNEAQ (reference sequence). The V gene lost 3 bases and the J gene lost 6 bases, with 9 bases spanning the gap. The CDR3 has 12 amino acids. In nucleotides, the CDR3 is TGTGCCAGCAGCTTCTCTATATCCGAGCAGTACTTC. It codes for CASSFSISEQYF. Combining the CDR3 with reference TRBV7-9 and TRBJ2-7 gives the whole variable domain DTGVSQNPRHKITKRGQNVTFRCDPISEHNRLYWYRQTLGQGPEFLTYFQNEAQLEKSRLLSDRFSAERPKGSFSTLEIQRTEQGDSAMYLCASSFSISEQYFGPGTRLTVT.

CDR3 region: CASSQDVARNQPQHF. The DNA for the CDR3 is TGCGCCAGCAGCCAAGATGTGGCCCGAAATCAGCCCCAGCATTTT. This chain uses TRBV4-1 with TRBJ1-5; D gene ambiguous. V was clipped by 0 bases and J by 4 bases, with 10 bases between them. CDR3 size: 15 residues. Germline CDR1 MGHRA, CDR2 YSYEKL.

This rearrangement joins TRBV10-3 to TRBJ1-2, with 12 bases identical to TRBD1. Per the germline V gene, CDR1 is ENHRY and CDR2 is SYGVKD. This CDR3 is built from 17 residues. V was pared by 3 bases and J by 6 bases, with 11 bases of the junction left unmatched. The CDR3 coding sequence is TGTGCCATCAGTGACTCCCGGGACAGGGGGCCGAAGAATGGCTACACCTTC. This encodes CAISDSRDRGPKNGYTF.